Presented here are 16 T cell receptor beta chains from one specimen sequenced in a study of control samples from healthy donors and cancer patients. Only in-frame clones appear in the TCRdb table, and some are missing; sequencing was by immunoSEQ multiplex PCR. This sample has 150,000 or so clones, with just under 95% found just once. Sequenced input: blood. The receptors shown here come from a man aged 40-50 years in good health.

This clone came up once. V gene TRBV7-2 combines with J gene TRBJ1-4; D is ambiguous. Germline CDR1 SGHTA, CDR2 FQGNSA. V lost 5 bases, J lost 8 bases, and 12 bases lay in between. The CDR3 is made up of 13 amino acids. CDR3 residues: CASSQTLGEKLFF. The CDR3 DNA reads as TGTGCCAGCAGCCAAACTTTGGGCGAAAAACTGTTTTTT.

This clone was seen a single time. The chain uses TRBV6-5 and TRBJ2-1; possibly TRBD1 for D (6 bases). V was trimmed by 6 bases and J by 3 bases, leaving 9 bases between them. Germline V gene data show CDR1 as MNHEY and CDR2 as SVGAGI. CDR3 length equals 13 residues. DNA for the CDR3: TGTGCCAGCAGAGACAGGTACTACAATGAGCAGTTCTTC. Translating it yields CASRDRYYNEQFF.

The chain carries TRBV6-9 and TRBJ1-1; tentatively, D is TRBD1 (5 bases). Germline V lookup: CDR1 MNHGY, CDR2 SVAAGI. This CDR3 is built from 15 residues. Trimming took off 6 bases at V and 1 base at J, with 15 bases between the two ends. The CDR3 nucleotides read TGTGCCAGCAGGGGGCGATCCCCTCCGAACACTGAAGCTTTCTTT. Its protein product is CASRGRSPPNTEAFF.

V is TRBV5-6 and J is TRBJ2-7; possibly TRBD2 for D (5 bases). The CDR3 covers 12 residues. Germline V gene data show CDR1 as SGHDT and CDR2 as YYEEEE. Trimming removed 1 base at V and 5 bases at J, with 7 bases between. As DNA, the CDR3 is TGTGCCAGCAGCTTGTTCGGGAACGAGCAGTACTTC. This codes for CASSLFGNEQYF.

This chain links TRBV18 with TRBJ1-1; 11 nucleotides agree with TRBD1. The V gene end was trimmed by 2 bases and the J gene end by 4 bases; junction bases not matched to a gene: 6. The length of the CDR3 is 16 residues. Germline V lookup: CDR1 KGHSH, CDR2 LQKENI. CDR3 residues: CASSPRTGGAFTEAFF. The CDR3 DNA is TGTGCCAGCTCACCAAGGACAGGGGGCGCATTCACTGAAGCTTTCTTT.

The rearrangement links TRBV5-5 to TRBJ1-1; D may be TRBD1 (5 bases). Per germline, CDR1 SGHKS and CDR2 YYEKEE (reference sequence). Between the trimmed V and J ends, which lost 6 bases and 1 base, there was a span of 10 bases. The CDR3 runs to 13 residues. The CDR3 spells CASTQGPNTEAFF. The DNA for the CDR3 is TGTGCCAGCACCCAGGGACCGAACACTGAAGCTTTCTTT.

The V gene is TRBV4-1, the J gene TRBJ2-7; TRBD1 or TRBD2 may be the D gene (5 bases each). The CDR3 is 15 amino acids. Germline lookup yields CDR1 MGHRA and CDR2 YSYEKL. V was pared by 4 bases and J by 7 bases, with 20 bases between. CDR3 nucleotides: TGCGCCAGCAGCCGAGGGGTTCTTAGCGAGGGGGAGCAGTACTTC. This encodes CASSRGVLSEGEQYF.

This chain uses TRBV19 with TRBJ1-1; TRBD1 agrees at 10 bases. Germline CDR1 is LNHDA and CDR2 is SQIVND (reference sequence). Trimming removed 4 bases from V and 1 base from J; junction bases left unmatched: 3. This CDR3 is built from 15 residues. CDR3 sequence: CASSRGQGKNTEAFF. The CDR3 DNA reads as TGTGCCAGTAGTAGGGGACAGGGGAAGAACACTGAAGCTTTCTTT.

The CDR3 coding sequence is TGTGCCAGCAGTCCCAGGGCAGGGGGAGTAGAGACCCAGTACTTC. It codes for CASSPRAGGVETQYF. The rearrangement uses TRBV6-5 and TRBJ2-5; the match to TRBD1 covers 7 bases. V lost 5 bases and J lost 4; bases outside the gene matches: 10. CDR1 and CDR2 from the germline V gene are MNHEY and SVGAGI. CDR3 length: 15 residues.

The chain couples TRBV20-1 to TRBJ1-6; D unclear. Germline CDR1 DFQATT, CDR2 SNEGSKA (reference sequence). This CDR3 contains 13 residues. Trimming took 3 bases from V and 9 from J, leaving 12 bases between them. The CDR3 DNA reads TGCAGTGCTAGTCCGCTTGTGAGTTCACCCCTCCACTTT. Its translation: CSASPLVSSPLHF.

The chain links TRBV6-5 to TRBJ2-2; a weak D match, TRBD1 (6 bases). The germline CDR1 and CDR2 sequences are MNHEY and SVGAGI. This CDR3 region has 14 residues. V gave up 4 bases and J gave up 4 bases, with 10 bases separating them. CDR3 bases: TGTGCCAGCAGTTCAGGGGTCCGCACCGGGGAGCTGTTTTTT. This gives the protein CASSSGVRTGELFF.

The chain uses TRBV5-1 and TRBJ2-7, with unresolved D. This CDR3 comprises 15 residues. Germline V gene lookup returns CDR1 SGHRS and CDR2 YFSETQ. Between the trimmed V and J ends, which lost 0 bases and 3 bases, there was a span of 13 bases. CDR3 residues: CASSLDPWVVYEQYF. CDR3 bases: TGCGCCAGCAGCTTGGACCCGTGGGTAGTCTACGAGCAGTACTTC.

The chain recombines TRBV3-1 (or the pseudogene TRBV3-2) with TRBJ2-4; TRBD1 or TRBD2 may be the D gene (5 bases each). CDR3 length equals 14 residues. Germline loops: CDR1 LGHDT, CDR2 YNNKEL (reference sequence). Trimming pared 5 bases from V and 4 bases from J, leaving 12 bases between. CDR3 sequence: CASSRGGGKNIQYF. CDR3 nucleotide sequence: TGTGCCAGCAGCAGGGGTGGGGGAAAAAACATTCAGTACTTC.

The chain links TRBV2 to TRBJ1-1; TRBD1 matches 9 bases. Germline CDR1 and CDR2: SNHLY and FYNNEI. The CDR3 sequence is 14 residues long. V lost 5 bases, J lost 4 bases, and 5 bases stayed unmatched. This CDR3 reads CASSRQGGGTEAFF. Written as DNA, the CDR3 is TGTGCCAGCAGTAGACAGGGGGGAGGCACTGAAGCTTTCTTT. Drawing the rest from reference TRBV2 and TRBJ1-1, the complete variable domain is EPEVTQTPSHQVTQMGQEVILRCVPISNHLYFYWYRQILGQKVEFLVSFYNNEISEKSEIFDDQFSVERPDGSNFTLKIRSTKLEDSAMYFCASSRQGGGTEAFFGQGTRLTVV.

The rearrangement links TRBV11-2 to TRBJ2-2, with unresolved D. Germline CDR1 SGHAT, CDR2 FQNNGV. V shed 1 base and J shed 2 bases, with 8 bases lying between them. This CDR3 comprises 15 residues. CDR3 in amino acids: CASSLGAINTGELFF. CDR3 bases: TGTGCCAGCAGCTTAGGGGCCATCAACACCGGGGAGCTGTTTTTT.

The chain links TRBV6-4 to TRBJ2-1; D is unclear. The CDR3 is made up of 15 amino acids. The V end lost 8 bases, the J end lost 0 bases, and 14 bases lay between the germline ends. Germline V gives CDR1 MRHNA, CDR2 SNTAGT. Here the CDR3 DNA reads TGTGCCAGCTCATTGAGCCTGTCCTCCTACAATGAGCAGTTCTTC. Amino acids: CASSLSLSSYNEQFF.